Listed below are T cell receptor beta chains from one sample, sequenced in a study of patients and donors after allogeneic stem cell transplantation. TCRdb re-analysed the RT-PCR reads in MiXCR, keeping a single row per CDR3 protein. The data contain about 160,000 distinct CDR3 sequences, over 35% of them seen just once; the ten biggest clones take up 40% to 55%. Sample: blood, either unsorted or a sorted T cell fraction (not recorded which). Receptor source: a human donor who was either an allogeneic HSCT recipient or a stem cell or donor lymphocyte infusion donor (not recorded which). It is not recorded whose cells these are; they may come from a transplant donor. CDR3s leave out the opening cysteine and the closing phenylalanine or tryptophan.

V gene,CDR3 protein
TRBV7-2,ASSADRGSTEAF
TRBV24-1,ATSDLVAGGPNEQF
TRBV4-2,ASSLPADYGYT
TRBV6-5,ASSWTSRETQY
TRBV12-3/TRBV12-4,ASSYSDRRVYGYT
TRBV2,ASSEDRGIGYT
TRBV20-1,SARSATSSYNEQF
TRBV3-1,ASSQTRSTDTQY
TRBV19,ASSPQDRGGNQPQH
TRBV27,ASSSGSPRDYGYT
TRBV5-1,ASSLEWGSTDTQY
TRBV6-2/TRBV6-3,ASTYKTGVAWNTEAF
TRBV29-1,SASPSSGNTIY
TRBV6-5,ASSYTTGGHNEQF
TRBV12-3/TRBV12-4,ASSFWAGSGNTIY
TRBV5-5,ASSWLGPHLRGEKLF
TRBV6-5,ASSSPGSRYGYT
TRBV12-3/TRBV12-4,ASSPGTGEETQY
TRBV4-3,ASSRTGEPRYGYT
TRBV10-3,AISERAGGNYGYT
TRBV2,ASSGPGNTEAF
TRBV28,ASRPTGVRGAF
TRBV27,ASSLTGSTTNEKLF
TRBV28,ASSLGPPTPQH
TRBV6-4,ASSDYSRWGTDYGYT
TRBV2,ASLRTGDTEAF
TRBV9,ASSGGTTQD
TRBV29-1,SVEMPGGTEKLF
TRBV5-1,ASSPIGTGETDTQY
TRBV12-3/TRBV12-4,ASSNSGGGTDTQY
TRBV28,ASSLSGPGGPNEKLF
TRBV29-1,SVLWNTEAF
TRBV12-3/TRBV12-4,ASSFGGPSSGNTIY
TRBV12-5,ASGLGLAGTYTDTQY
TRBV20-1,SAKDPLSNQPQH
TRBV2,ASRETGSLANYGYT
TRBV20-1,SARRANTIY
TRBV5-1,ASSLEASRGEKLF
TRBV28,ASEVGRAQGYT
TRBV5-5,ASSLGLQGSNQPQH
TRBV12-3/TRBV12-4,ASSLKQGPAYGYT
TRBV7-2,ASSLKNTIY
TRBV5-1,ASSLAGVVNTEAF
TRBV29-1,SVVVGNTEAF
TRBV28,ASSTGTTSYNKQF
TRBV3-1,ASSQVASTGNTIY
TRBV6-2/TRBV6-3,ASSYSWALAKNIQY
TRBV6-2/TRBV6-3,ASSYNRGGTGELF
TRBV7-8,ASSLALSPLH
TRBV25-1,ASSVGRVISSSQH
TRBV29-1,SGGQGNDYT
TRBV7-8,ASSSGGGGWSEKLF
TRBV9,ASSVAGQINYGYT
TRBV2,ASSEAGTGTQETQY
TRBV6-5,ASSPDSFYGYT